This T cell receptor beta chain was documented in a study of blood T cell repertoires in COVID-19. In the original processing: Reference gene primer amplification gave nucleated cell count estimates. Sequenced by immunoSEQ multiplex PCR; TCRdb stores in-frame clones only, minus some. Clone size and the V and J calls come from that table; the DNA yielded D and trimming. The sample records some 490,000 clones, approximately 90% being singletons. Resolution of symptoms, clearance, or two negative PCRs was present in recovered Cohort 3 donors. The material sequenced was PBMCs or T cells enriched from blood (not recorded which). The receptor's source is a woman aged 55-75 years who had recovered from COVID-19.

The CDR3 DNA sequence: TGTGCCAGCTCACCACTAACGACAGGGCAAGAGACCCAGTACTTC. This translates into CASSPLTTGQETQYF. The rearrangement links TRBV18 to TRBJ2-5, with TRBD1 identical over 7 bases. The CDR3 is 15 amino acids. J was trimmed by 2 bases and V by 1 base; bases with no gene match: 4. Germline CDR1 and CDR2: KGHSH and LQKENI.